Shown below are 5 T cell receptor beta chains from a single sample sequenced in a study of low-dose radiotherapy and immunotherapy resistance in tumors. Time point reported: before trial treatment. Both TCRalpha and TCRbeta chains were reverse transcribed with V-gene-specific primers. For amplifying TCRs, the PCR ran for around 20 cycles with Phusion, which was used together with a constant-region primer and the adapter on the V primers. From the reads, TCRdb called clonotypes with MiXCR, one entry per CDR3 protein. The profile shows fewer than 90,000 distinct CDR3 sequences, approximately 17% of them singletons. This specimen consisted of PBMCs, obtained before treatment. Receptors were obtained from a male donor with prostate cancer.

This clonotype was seen repeatedly, ten times or more. J is TRBJ2-5 and V is TRBV6-2 or TRBV6-3; TRBD1 or TRBD2 may be the D gene (5 bases each). The V and J ends lost 2 bases and 5 bases respectively, with 15 bases between them. From germline, CDR1 is MNHEY and CDR2 SVGEGT. CDR3 size: 15 residues. The CDR3 reads CASSYGTGLFETQYF. CDR3 nucleotide sequence: TGTGCCAGCAGTTACGGGACGGGGTTGTTTGAGACCCAGTACTTC.

This clonotype has ten or more counts. V gene TRBV7-9 combines with J gene TRBJ2-3, with 10 positions matching TRBD2. The CDR3 extends over 15 amino acids. Germline V gene data show CDR1 as SEHNR and CDR2 as FQNEAQ (reference sequence). Germline trimming cut 6 bases from V and 3 bases from J; bases unmatched to any gene: 6. CDR3 bases: TGTGCCAGCAGGACCGGGACTAGCGCAACAGATACGCAGTATTTT. Its protein is CASRTGTSATDTQYF.

In this sample, this clonotype turned up many times. This chain connects TRBV28 to TRBJ2-1, with D possibly matching TRBD2 (6 bases). With 6 bases removed from V and 3 bases from J, the gap between germline ends came to 24 bases. CDR3 length equals 18 residues. CDR1 is MDHEN and CDR2 is SYDVKM in the germline V gene. The CDR3 DNA reads TGTGCCAGCAGCCAAGGGTGGGGGAGCGGGTACGACTACAATGAGCAGTTCTTC. This gives the protein CASSQGWGSGYDYNEQFF.

This clonotype was counted at least ten times. CDR3 amino acids: CASSHLAGVNNEQFF. CDR3 nucleotide sequence: TGTGCCAGCAGCCATCTAGCGGGGGTTAACAATGAGCAGTTCTTC. This chain links TRBV5-4 with TRBJ2-1, with TRBD2 matching 10 bases. The CDR3 has 15 amino acids. The J segment lost 5 bases and the V segment lost 4 bases, leaving 6 bases of the junction unmatched. The germline gives CDR1 SGHNT, CDR2 YYREEE (reference sequence). Together with reference TRBV5-4 and TRBJ2-1, the CDR3 gives the full variable domain: ETGVTQSPTHLIKTRGQQVTLRCSSQSGHNTVSWYQQALGQGPQFIFQYYREEENGRGNFPPRFSGLQFPNYSSELNVNALELDDSALYLCASSHLAGVNNEQFFGPGTRLTVL.

This clonotype was recorded at least ten times. This chain uses TRBV25-1 with TRBJ1-2; D is possibly TRBD1 (5 bases). Trimming stripped 2 bases from V and 6 bases from J, with 13 bases between. Germline V lookup: CDR1 MGHDK, CDR2 SYGVNS. The CDR3 contains 14 residues. The CDR3 region has the DNA TGTGCCAGCAGTGAAACGGGGGGTCGAAATGGCTACACCTTC. This gives the protein CASSETGGRNGYTF.